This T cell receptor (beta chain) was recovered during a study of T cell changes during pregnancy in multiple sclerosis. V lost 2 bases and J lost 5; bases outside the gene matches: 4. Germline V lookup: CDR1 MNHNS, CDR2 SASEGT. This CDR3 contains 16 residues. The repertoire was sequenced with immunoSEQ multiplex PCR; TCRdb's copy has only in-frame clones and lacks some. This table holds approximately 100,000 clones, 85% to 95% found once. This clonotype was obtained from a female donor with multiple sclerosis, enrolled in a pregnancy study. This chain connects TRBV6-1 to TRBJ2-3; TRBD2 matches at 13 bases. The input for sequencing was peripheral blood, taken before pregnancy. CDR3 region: CASSEYGTSGKDTQYF. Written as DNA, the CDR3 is TGTGCCAGCAGTGAATATGGGACTAGCGGGAAAGATACGCAGTATTTT.